This T cell receptor (beta chain) was found in a study of beta chain features in type 1 diabetes. The CDR3 spans 14 residues. The germline V gene has CDR1 SGHRS and CDR2 YFSETQ. V dropped 4 bases and J dropped 7; count of bases not matched to a gene: 8. As for this clone: What it recognizes is unknown.

Expressed TCRB transcripts got sequenced, as all isolated RNA was reverse transcribed. Sequencing was performed with immunoSEQ multiplex PCR; in TCRdb, only in-frame clones are kept and a portion is missing. Among a few hundred thousand clones listed, 15% to 20% were seen once. Overall study results and limits: In the patient group, naive, central memory and Treg TCRB repertoires seemed more alike than in the healthy donor group. cDNA-based reads could over-represent cells with high TCR expression.

The sequence was collected from a woman between 18 and 29 years old in good health. The genes are TRBV5-1 and TRBJ1-5; TRBD1 matches at 7 bases. The specimen was naive CD4+ T cells from blood. CDR3 in amino acids: CASSRTGEGQPQHF. Written as DNA, the CDR3 is TGCGCCAGCAGCCGTACAGGGGAAGGACAGCCCCAGCATTTT.